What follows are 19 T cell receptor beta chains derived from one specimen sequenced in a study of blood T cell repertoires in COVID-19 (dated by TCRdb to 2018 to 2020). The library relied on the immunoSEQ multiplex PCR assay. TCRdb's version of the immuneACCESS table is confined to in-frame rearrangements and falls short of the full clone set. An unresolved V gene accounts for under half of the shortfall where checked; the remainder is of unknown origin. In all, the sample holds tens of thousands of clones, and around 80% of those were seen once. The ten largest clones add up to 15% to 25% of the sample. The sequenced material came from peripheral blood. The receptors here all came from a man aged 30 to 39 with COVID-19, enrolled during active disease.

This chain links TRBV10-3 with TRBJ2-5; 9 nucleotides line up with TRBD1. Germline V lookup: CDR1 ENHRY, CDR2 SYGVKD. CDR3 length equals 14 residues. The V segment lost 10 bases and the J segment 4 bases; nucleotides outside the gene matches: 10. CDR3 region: CATTPTGGVETQYF. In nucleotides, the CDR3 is TGTGCCACCACTCCTACAGGGGGCGTAGAGACCCAGTACTTC.

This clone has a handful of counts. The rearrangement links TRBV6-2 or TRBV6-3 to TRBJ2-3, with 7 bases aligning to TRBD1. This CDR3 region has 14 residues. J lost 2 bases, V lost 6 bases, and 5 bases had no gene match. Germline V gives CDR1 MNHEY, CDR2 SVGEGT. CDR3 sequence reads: CASSPGQATDTQYF. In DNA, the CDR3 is TGTGCCAGCAGCCCCGGACAGGCCACAGATACGCAGTATTTT.

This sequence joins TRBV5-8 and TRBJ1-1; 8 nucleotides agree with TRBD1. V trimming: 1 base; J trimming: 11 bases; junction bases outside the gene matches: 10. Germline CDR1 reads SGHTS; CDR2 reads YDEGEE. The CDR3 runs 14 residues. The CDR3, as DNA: TGTGCCAGCAGCTTGAGGACAGGGCGTTTAGGGGCTTTCTTT. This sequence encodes CASSLRTGRLGAFF. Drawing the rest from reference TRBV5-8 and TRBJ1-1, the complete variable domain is EAGVTQSPTHLIKTRGQQATLRCSPISGHTSVYWYQQALGLGLQFLLWYDEGEERNRGNFPPRFSGRQFPNYSSELNVNALELEDSALYLCASSLRTGRLGAFFGQGTRLTVV.

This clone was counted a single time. Here the CDR3 DNA reads TGTGCCAGCAGCGAACCCAGGGACAGCTCCTACAATGAGCAGTTCTTC. It encodes CASSEPRDSSYNEQFF. This chain links TRBV2 with TRBJ2-1; 7 bases map to TRBD1. This CDR3 contains 16 residues. The trim removed 6 bases at V and 0 bases at J, leaving 8 bases unmatched. Germline V gene data show CDR1 as SNHLY and CDR2 as FYNNEI.

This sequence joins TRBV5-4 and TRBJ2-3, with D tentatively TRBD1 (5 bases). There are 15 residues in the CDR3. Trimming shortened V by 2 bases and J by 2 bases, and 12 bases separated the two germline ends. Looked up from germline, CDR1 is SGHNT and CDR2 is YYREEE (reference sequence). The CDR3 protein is CASSFQDRPTDTQYF. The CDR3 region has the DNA TGTGCCAGCAGCTTCCAAGACAGACCCACAGATACGCAGTATTTT.

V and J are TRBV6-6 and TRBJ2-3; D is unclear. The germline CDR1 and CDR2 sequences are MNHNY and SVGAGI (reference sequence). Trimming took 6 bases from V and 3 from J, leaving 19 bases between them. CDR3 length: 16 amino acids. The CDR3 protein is CASRPRRGLGTDTQYF. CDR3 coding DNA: TGTGCCAGCAGGCCGCGTCGAGGATTAGGTACAGATACGCAGTATTTT.

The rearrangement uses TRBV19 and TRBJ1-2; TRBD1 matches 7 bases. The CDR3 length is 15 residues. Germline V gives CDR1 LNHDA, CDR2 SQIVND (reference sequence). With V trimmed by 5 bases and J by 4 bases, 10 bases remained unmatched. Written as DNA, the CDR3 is TGTGCCAGTAGTTTCGTTGGACAGGTGCCCTATGGCTACACCTTC. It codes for CASSFVGQVPYGYTF. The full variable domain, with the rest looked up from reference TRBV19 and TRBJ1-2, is DGGITQSPKYLFRKEGQNVTLSCEQNLNHDAMYWYRQDPGQGLRLIYYSQIVNDFQKGDIAEGYSVSREKKESFPLTVTSAQKNPTAFYLCASSFVGQVPYGYTFGSGTRLTVV.

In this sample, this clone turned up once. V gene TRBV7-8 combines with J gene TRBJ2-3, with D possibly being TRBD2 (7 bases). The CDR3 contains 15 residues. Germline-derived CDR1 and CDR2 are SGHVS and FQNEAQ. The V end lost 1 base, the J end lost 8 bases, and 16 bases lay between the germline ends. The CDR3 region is CASSLGGGGGGTQYF. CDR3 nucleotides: TGTGCCAGCAGCTTAGGCGGCGGGGGCGGGGGTACGCAGTATTTT.

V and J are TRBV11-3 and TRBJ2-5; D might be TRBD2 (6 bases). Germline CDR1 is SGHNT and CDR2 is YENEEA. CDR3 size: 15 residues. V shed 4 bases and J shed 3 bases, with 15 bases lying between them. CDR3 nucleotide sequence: TGTGCCAGCAGCTCCGTCCTAGCGTTAGAAGAGACCCAGTACTTC. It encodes CASSSVLALEETQYF.

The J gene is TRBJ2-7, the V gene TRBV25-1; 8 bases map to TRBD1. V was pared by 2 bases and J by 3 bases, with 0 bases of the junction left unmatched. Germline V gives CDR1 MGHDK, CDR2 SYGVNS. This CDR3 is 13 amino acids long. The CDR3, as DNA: TGTGCCAGCAGTGAAGACAGGGGCTACGAGCAGTACTTC. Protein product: CASSEDRGYEQYF.

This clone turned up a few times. The CDR3 DNA reads TGCAGCGTTGAAGATCCGTGGTCTAGCTCCTACAATGAGCAGTTCTTC. It translates to CSVEDPWSSSYNEQFF. J is TRBJ2-1 and V is TRBV29-1; D not certain. Germline-derived CDR1 and CDR2 are SQVTM and ANQGSEA. V shed 0 bases and J shed 0 bases, with 12 bases lying between them. The CDR3 consists of 16 residues.

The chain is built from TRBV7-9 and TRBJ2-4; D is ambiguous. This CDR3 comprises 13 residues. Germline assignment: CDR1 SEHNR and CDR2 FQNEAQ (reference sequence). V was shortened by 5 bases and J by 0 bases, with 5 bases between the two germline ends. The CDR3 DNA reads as TGTGCCAGCAGCAACGGAGCCAAAAACATTCAGTACTTC. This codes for CASSNGAKNIQYF.

The chain's CDR3 is CASSYPRTDLNTGELFF. The CDR3 bases are TGTGCCAGCAGCTATCCTCGGACAGACTTAAACACCGGGGAGCTGTTTTTT. The J gene is TRBJ2-2, the V gene TRBV28; TRBD1 is a possible D gene (6 bases). The germline CDR1 and CDR2 sequences are MDHEN and SYDVKM. The CDR3 is 17 amino acids. The ends were cut back, 6 bases at V and 2 bases at J, with 19 bases in the middle.

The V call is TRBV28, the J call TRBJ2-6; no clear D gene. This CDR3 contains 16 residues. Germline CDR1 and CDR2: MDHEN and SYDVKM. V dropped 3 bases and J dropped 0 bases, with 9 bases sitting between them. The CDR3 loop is CASSFGESSGANVLTF. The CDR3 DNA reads TGTGCCAGCAGTTTTGGAGAAAGCTCTGGGGCCAACGTCCTGACTTTC.

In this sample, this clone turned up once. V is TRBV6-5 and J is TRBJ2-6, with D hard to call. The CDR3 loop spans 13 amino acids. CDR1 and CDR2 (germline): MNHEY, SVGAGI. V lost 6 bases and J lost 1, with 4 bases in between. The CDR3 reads CASSRSGANVLTF. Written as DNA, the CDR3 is TGTGCCAGCAGCAGGTCTGGGGCCAACGTCCTGACTTTC.

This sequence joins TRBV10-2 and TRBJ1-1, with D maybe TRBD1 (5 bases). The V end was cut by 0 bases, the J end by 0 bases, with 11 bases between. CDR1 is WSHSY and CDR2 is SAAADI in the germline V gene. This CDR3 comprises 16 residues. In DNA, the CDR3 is TGCGCCAGCAGTGAGTCGACTCGACAGATGAACACTGAAGCTTTCTTT. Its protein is CASSESTRQMNTEAFF.

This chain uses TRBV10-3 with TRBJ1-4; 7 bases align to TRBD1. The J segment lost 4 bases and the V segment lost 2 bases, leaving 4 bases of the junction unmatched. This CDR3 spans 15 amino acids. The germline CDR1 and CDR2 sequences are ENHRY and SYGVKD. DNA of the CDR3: TGTGCCATCAGTGAGACCGGGACAGATAATGAAAAACTGTTTTTT. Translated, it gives CAISETGTDNEKLFF.

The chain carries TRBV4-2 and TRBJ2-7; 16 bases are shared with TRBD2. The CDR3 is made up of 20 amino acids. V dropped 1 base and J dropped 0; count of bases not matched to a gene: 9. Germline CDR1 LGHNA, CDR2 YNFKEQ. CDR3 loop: CASSQGAGLAGGGSSYEQYF. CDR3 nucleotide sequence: TGTGCCAGCAGCCAAGGGGCGGGACTAGCGGGAGGGGGCAGCTCCTACGAGCAGTACTTC.

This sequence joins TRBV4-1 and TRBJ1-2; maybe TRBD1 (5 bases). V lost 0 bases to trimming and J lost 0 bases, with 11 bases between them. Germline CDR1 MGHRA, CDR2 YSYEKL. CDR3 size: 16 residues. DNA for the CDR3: TGCGCCAGCAGCCAAGACCGACAGTCACCTAACTATGGCTACACCTTC. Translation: CASSQDRQSPNYGYTF.